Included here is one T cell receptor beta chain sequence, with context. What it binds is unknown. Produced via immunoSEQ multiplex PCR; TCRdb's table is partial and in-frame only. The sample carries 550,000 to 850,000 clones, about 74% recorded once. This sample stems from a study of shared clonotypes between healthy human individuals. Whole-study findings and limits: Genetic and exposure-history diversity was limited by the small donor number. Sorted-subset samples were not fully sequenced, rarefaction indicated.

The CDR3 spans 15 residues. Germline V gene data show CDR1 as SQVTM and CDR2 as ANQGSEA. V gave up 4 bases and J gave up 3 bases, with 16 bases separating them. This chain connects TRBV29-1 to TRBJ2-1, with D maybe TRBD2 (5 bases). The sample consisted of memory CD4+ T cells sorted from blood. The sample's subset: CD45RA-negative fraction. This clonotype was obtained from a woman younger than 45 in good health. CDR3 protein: CSVAPNSVLYNEQFF. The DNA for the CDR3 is TGCAGCGTTGCCCCTAATAGCGTGCTCTACAATGAGCAGTTCTTC.